These 11 T cell receptor beta chains originate from one sample sequenced in a study of cytomegalovirus exposure and HLA in healthy donors. Clones were read by immunoSEQ multiplex PCR, and TCRdb kept only the in-frame ones, dropping some. There are 100,000 to 120,000 clones in the sample; 70% to 85% occur only once, and about 3% lies in the top ten. Sequencing was done on a sample of PBMCs. These receptors were collected from a woman under 30 in good health and CMV-seronegative.

The count of this clone is one. J is TRBJ1-3 and V is TRBV27, with D uncertain. The length of the CDR3 is 17 residues. Germline CDR1 is MNHEY and CDR2 is SMNVEV (reference sequence). Trimming pared 2 bases from V and 0 bases from J, leaving 14 bases between. The CDR3 bases are TGTGCCAGCAGTTTAAAAAATACCGGGTACTCTGGAAACACCATATATTTT. Protein product: CASSLKNTGYSGNTIYF.

This chain connects TRBV5-1 to TRBJ1-1; 9 bases match TRBD1. The CDR3 is 15 amino acids. V shed 4 bases, J shed 4 bases, and the junction held 8 bases outside the gene matches. The germline V gene encodes CDR1 SGHRS and CDR2 YFSETQ. The CDR3 DNA reads TGCGCCAGCAGCCCACAGGGGGCAGGTAGCACTGAAGCTTTCTTT. Residues: CASSPQGAGSTEAFF.

The chain couples TRBV11-3 to TRBJ2-1; perhaps TRBD1 as D (6 bases). Germline CDR1 and CDR2: SGHNT and YENEEA. The length of the CDR3 is 14 residues. The ends were cut back, 1 base at V and 6 bases at J, with 10 bases in the middle. The CDR3 sequence: CASSLVAGANEQFF. In nucleotides, the CDR3 is TGTGCCAGCAGCTTAGTAGCAGGGGCCAATGAGCAGTTCTTC.

V gene TRBV11-2 combines with J gene TRBJ1-2; a weak D match, TRBD1 (6 bases). V lost 2 bases and J lost 5, with 12 bases in between. Germline V lookup: CDR1 SGHAT, CDR2 FQNNGV. CDR3 size: 14 residues. This CDR3 reads CASSLSSGAYGYTF. The CDR3, as DNA: TGTGCCAGCAGCTTATCGTCAGGGGCTTATGGCTACACCTTC. The full variable domain, rest sourced from reference TRBV11-2 and TRBJ1-2, is EAGVAQSPRYKIIEKRQSVAFWCNPISGHATLYWYQQILGQGPKLLIQFQNNGVVDDSQLPKDRFSAERLKGVDSTLKIQPAKLEDSAVYLCASSLSSGAYGYTFGSGTRLTVV.

The chain uses TRBV7-2 and TRBJ1-1, with TRBD1 as a possible D gene (5 bases). Germline V gene sequence: CDR1 SGHTA, CDR2 FQGNSA. Trimming pared 0 bases from V and 4 bases from J, leaving 15 bases between. CDR3 length: 16 amino acids. CDR3 residues: CASSLAAGVLGTEAFF. The CDR3 coding sequence is TGTGCCAGCAGCTTAGCGGCGGGGGTTCTCGGCACTGAAGCTTTCTTT.

This clone was seen once. This chain links TRBV27 with TRBJ1-3; D is unclear. Per the germline V gene, CDR1 is MNHEY and CDR2 is SMNVEV (reference sequence). Between the trimmed V and J ends, which lost 6 bases and 3 bases, there was a span of 3 bases. The CDR3 runs 11 residues. CDR3: CASSGGNTIYF. The CDR3 DNA reads as TGTGCCAGCAGCGGTGGAAACACCATATATTTT.

V usage is TRBV7-9 and J usage is TRBJ1-4, with D possibly being TRBD1 (5 bases). Trimming left V 5 bases short and J 3 bases short, with 10 bases between. Germline CDR1 SEHNR, CDR2 FQNEAQ (reference sequence). CDR3 length: 14 amino acids. The CDR3 reads CASSQGLPNEKLFF. The CDR3 bases are TGTGCCAGCAGCCAGGGATTGCCTAATGAAAAACTGTTTTTT.

The V gene is TRBV9, the J gene TRBJ2-3; the match to TRBD2 covers 15 bases. This CDR3 has 17 amino acids. V shed 3 bases and J 3 bases; nucleotides not matched to a gene: 5. Per germline, CDR1 SGDLS and CDR2 YYNGEE. CDR3 sequence (DNA): TGTGCCAGCAGCGCGGGGGGGACTAGCGGGGGGACAGATACGCAGTATTTT. Its protein is CASSAGGTSGGTDTQYF.

The rearrangement links TRBV10-3 to TRBJ2-2, with TRBD2 matching 9 bases. V was pared by 8 bases and J by 5 bases, with 12 bases of the junction left unmatched. CDR1 is ENHRY and CDR2 is SYGVKD in the germline V gene. CDR3 length: 16 amino acids. In DNA form, the CDR3 reads TGTGCCATCCCACACGAGGAGCGGGGGGTAACCGGGGAGCTGTTTTTT. Amino acid sequence: CAIPHEERGVTGELFF.

The chain uses TRBV27 and TRBJ2-1; possible D gene TRBD1, 6 bases. V dropped 5 bases and J dropped 9 bases, with 20 bases sitting between them. This CDR3 contains 15 residues. Germline assignment: CDR1 MNHEY and CDR2 SMNVEV (reference sequence). The CDR3 DNA sequence: TGTGCCAGCAGTCTCCTCAGGGGTTCTACGAGTGAGCAGTTCTTC. Its protein product is CASSLLRGSTSEQFF.

The chain employs TRBV13 and TRBJ2-7; 9 bases align to TRBD1. The CDR3 spans 15 residues. V shed 5 bases, J shed 5 bases, and the junction held 10 bases outside the gene matches. From germline, CDR1 is PRHDT and CDR2 FYEKMQ (reference sequence). The CDR3 protein is CASSLWDRVSNEQYF. In nucleotides, the CDR3 is TGTGCCAGCAGCCTATGGGACAGGGTATCAAACGAGCAGTACTTC. The whole variable domain, filled in from reference TRBV13 and TRBJ2-7, reads AAGVIQSPRHLIKEKRETATLKCYPIPRHDTVYWYQQGPGQDPQFLISFYEKMQSDKGSIPDRFSAQQFSDYHSELNMSSLELGDSALYFCASSLWDRVSNEQYFGPGTRLTVT.